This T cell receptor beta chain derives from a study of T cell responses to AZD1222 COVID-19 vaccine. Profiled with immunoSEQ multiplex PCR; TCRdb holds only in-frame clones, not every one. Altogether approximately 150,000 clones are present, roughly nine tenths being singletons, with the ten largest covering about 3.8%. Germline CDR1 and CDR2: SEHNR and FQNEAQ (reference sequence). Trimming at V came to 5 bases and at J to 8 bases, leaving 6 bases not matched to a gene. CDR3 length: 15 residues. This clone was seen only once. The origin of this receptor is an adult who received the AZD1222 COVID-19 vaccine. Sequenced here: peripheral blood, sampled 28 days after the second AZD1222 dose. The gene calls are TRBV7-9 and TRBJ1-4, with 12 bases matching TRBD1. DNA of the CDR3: TGTGCCAGCAGCCCAGGGACAGGGGGCGAGGAAAAACTGTTTTTT. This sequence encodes CASSPGTGGEEKLFF.